The sequence of this TCR beta chain was determined in a study of radiation and T cells in renal cell carcinoma (dated by TCRdb to the early 2020s). Turning to the overall study: TCR beta sequencing covered approximately 50 samples in total, comprising around 26 tumors and roughly 27 peripheral blood samples. The last blood draw happened 4 weeks after radiation, timed to coincide with nephrectomy. In the 45 to 65 samples combined, around 3.9 million unique CDR3 nucleotide sequences were found, encoding roughly 3,000,000 unique CDR3 amino acid sequences.

The time point label, read with the paper, signifies: blood 4 weeks post-SBRT, at nephrectomy. What the treatment or condition label conveys for this sample: 15 Gy SBRT to primary tumor, nephrectomy 4 weeks later. Samples came from a clinical trial, in which primary renal cell carcinomas received 15 Gy stereotactic body radiation therapy followed by nephrectomy 4 weeks later. To follow tumor-enriched clonotypes, peripheral blood was collected serially from radiation-treated patients at baseline and again at 2 weeks and 4 weeks after SBRT. Every patient's renal cell carcinoma showed clear cell pathology. The QIAamp DNA Blood Mini Kit (Qiagen) was used to prepare genomic DNA for TCR sequencing. The analyses included just those samples that passed every quality control check. CDR1 and CDR2, per the germline V gene, are SGDLS and YYNGEE. V and J are truncated by 3 bases and 4 bases respectively, leaving an intervening sequence of 19 bases. The CDR3 runs 16 residues from the cysteine to the phenylalanine. CDR3 DNA is the only sequence kept; it has 48 bases, read in frame from the first base.

General conclusions and limits of the study: In blood, the top tumor clonotypes increased from baseline to 2 weeks after radiation and then shrank by 4 weeks, which suggests a temporary expansion of tumor-resident clones. Changes in the blood repertoire were not tracked past 4 weeks after treatment. Because pretreatment tumor biopsies were not available, the study could not determine whether clonotypes were already present within the tumor at baseline. Effects of radiation dose or scheduling on the TCR repertoire could not be addressed with the single-armed trial design.

TCR beta libraries were generated from genomic DNA with the immunoSEQ kit, following the manufacturer's recommendations. For library preparation, a first multiplex PCR was performed with proprietary primers, followed by a second PCR in which unique barcodes were added, and bead cleanups were performed after each round. A kit-provided positive control reaction and a negative control reaction were included in every sample batch. The final libraries were assessed on an Agilent 4200 TapeStation D1000 ScreenTape, pooled by volume, and quantified by qPCR. An Illumina NextSeq500 fitted with a MidOutput 150-cycle cartridge performed the sequencing, running 156 Read1 cycles and 15 Index1 cycles with the kit's custom primers. The pooled library was loaded at 0.75 to 1 pM with an approximately 20% PhiX control spike-in. For the original study's pipeline: Vendor-processed data were analyzed in R, and a clonotype was defined as all T cells sharing the same CDR3 nucleotide sequence. In the clone abundance analyses, frequencies in each sample were normalized to that sample's 10,000 most abundant clones. Before analysis, public T cell clones were removed, and these numbered fewer than six per sample on average. An abundance difference of at least 32-fold between compartments was the criterion for calling clonotypes tumor-enriched or baseline blood-enriched. Clonotypes expanded or contracted between blood time points were identified with a beta-binomial differential abundance model. Tumor-blood repertoire similarity was measured with the Baroni-Urbani and Buser coefficient, and group comparisons used two-tailed Wilcoxon tests in R. TCRdb took this table from immuneACCESS and kept in-frame rearrangements with V and J called. Such tables lack part of the clones; where checked against another copy, unresolved V genes explain under half of the gap, and the rest is unexplained. From that table come the V and J calls and clone size; the DNA was used to work out D and trimming. Present in this sample are 60,000 or so clones, about 74% of which were seen just once. Less than 8% of the sample is held by the ten biggest clonotypes.

As to this clone: Its antigen remains unidentified. Qualities for individual bases were not recorded, and no much larger clone is one base off.

The material was blood, obtained from a patient whose treatment included radiotherapy and nephrectomy. The V and J segments used are TRBV9 and TRBJ2-5; the D gene could be either TRBD1 or TRBD2, each agreeing at 5 bases. The TCR originated in a man between 60 and 70 years old with renal cell carcinoma. DNA sequence: TGTGCCAGCAGCGCGCGAGGGGACGCCAGAACAGAGACCCAGTACTTC. Its protein is CASSARGDARTETQYF.